The 3 T cell receptor beta chains listed next were all sequenced from one sample in a study of control samples from healthy donors and cancer patients. The table came from immunoSEQ multiplex PCR; TCRdb's copy has only in-frame clones and leaves some out. Among approximately 84,000 clones, around 80% were seen once, and the ten largest hold around 9.5%. Sequencing was done on a sample of blood. The receptor source for this set is a woman aged 55-69 years in good health.

The chain is built from TRBV7-9 and TRBJ2-7, with D perhaps matching TRBD2 (6 bases). CDR3 length: 14 residues. V was pared by 4 bases and J by 4 bases, with 14 bases between. Germline loops: CDR1 SEHNR, CDR2 FQNEAQ (reference sequence). CDR3 coding DNA: TGTGCCAGCAGCTCCTTTCAGGGAGGTTACGAGCAGTACTTC. The encoded protein is CASSSFQGGYEQYF.

The V gene is TRBV4-2, the J gene TRBJ2-7, with 14 bases lining up with TRBD2. The CDR3 extends over 17 amino acids. Germline lookup yields CDR1 LGHNA and CDR2 YNFKEQ. V was pared by 0 bases and J by 4 bases, with 5 bases of the junction left unmatched. Here the CDR3 reads CASSQDTGLAGAYEQYF. The CDR3 coding sequence is TGTGCCAGCAGCCAAGATACGGGACTAGCGGGAGCTTACGAGCAGTACTTC.

V gene TRBV15 combines with J gene TRBJ1-1; D gene uncertain. There are 13 residues in the CDR3. CDR1 and CDR2 (germline): LNHNV, YYDKDF (reference sequence). V was cut by 3 bases and J by 4 bases, with 9 bases left in between. The CDR3 protein is CATSRGPSTEAFF. The CDR3 nucleotides read TGTGCCACCAGCAGGGGCCCCAGCACTGAAGCTTTCTTT.